This TCR beta chain was obtained from a study of T cell responses to AZD1222 COVID-19 vaccine. Points from the study as a whole: Donors, mostly white British, included more females; clonal diversity was possibly underestimated. The study found Spike-specific TCR breadth and depth rose after two AZD1222 doses. Sampled repertoires all dated from after the peak T cell response. The study found vaccine-associated CD4 TCRs spanning spike, dominant at 160-218 and 743-854.

V shed 3 bases and J 7 bases; nucleotides not matched to a gene: 7. CDR3 length: 14 amino acids. Germline-derived CDR1 and CDR2 are MDHEN and SYDVKM. The protocol was immunoSEQ multiplex PCR, while the TCRdb copy is restricted to in-frame clones and leaves out a portion. The profile shows over 100,000 clones, roughly 91% of them singletons. Regarding this clone: The antigen remains undetermined.

This TCR came from an adult who received the AZD1222 COVID-19 vaccine. The sequencing here drew on peripheral blood, taken 28 days after the second AZD1222 dose. The V gene is TRBV28, the J gene TRBJ1-2; 8 positions match TRBD1. This CDR3 is CASSFGQGSSGYTF. CDR3 in DNA: TGTGCCAGCAGTTTTGGACAGGGCTCTAGTGGCTACACCTTC.